This TCR beta chain stems from a study of control samples from healthy donors and cancer patients. Germline loops: CDR1 MNHEY, CDR2 SVGAGI. This CDR3 region has 13 residues. V lost 2 bases to trimming and J lost 7 bases, with 11 bases between them. Libraries were prepared by immunoSEQ multiplex PCR; TCRdb keeps only in-frame clonotypes and omits some of them. The table has over 150,000 clones, more than 85% seen once; the top ten hold around 2%. The clonotype was recovered from a woman aged 35 to 49 in good health. J is TRBJ1-1 and V is TRBV6-5; D call uncertain. The sequencing input was blood. The CDR3 DNA reads as TGTGCCAGCAGTTACGGGGTGTACTTTGAAGCTTTCTTT. Translating gives CASSYGVYFEAFF.